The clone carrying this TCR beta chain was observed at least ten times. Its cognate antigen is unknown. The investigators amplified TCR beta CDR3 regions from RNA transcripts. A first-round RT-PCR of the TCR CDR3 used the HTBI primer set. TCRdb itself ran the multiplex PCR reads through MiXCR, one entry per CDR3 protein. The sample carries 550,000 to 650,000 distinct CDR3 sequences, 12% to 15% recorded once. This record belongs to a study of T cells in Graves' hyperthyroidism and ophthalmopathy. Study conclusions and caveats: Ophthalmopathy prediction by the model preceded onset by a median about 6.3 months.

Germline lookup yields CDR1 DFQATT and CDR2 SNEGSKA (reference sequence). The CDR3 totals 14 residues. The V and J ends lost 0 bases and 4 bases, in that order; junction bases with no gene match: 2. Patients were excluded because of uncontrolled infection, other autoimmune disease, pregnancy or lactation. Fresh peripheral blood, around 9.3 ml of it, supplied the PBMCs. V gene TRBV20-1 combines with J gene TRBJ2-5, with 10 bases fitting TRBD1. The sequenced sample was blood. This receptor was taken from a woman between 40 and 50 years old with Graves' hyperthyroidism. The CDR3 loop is CSARDWTGGETQYF. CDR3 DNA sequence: TGCAGTGCTAGAGATTGGACAGGGGGAGAGACCCAGTACTTC.